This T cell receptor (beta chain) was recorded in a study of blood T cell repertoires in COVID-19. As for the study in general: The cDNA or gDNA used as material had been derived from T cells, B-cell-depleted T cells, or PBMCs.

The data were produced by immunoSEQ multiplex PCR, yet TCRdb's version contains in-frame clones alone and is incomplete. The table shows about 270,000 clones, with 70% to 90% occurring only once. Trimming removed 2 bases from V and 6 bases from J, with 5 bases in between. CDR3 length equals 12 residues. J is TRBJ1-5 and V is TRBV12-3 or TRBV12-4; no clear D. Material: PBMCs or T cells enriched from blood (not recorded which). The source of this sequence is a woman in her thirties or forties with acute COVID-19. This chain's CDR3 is CASSLWPQPQHF. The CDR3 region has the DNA TGTGCCAGCAGTTTATGGCCTCAGCCCCAGCATTTT.